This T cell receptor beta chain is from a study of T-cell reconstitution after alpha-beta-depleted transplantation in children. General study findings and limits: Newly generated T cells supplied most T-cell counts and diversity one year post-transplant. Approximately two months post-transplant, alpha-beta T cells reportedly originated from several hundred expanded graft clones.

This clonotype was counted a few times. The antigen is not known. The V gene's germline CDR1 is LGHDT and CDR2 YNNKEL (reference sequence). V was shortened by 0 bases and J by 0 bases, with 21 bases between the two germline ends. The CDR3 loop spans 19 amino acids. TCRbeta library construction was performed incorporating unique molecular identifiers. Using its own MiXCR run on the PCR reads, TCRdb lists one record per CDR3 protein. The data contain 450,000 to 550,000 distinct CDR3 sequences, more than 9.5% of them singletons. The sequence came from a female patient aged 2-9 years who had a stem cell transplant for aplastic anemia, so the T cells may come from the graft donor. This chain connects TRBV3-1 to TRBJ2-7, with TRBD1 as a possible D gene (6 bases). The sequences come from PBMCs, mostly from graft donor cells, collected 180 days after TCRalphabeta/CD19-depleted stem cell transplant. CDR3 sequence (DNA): TGTGCCAGCAGCCAAGATCTCCTTCTTAACAGGGAAATCTCCTACGAGCAGTACTTC. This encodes CASSQDLLLNREISYEQYF.